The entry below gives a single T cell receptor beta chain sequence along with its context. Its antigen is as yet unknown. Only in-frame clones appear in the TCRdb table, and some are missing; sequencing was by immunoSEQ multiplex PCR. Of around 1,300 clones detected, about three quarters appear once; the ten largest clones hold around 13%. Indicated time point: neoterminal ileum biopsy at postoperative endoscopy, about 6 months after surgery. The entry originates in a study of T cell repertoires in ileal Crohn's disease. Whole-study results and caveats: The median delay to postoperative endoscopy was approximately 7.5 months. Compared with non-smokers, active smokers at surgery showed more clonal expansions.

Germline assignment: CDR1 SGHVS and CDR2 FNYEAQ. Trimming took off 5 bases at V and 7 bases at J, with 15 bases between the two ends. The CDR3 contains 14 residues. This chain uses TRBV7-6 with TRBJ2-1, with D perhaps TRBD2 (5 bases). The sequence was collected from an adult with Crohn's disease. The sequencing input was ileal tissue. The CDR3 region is CASSERTPLNEQFF. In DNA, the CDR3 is TGTGCCAGCAGCGAACGGACTCCTTTGAATGAGCAGTTCTTC.